This T cell receptor (beta chain) derives from a study of cytomegalovirus exposure and HLA in healthy donors. General study results and limits: Some V segments could not be told apart, so they were left out, TRBV6-2 and TRBV6-3 among them. Judged likely to be a sequencing artifact was a cluster of highly shared sequence variants. Later analysis reportedly placed an Asian-associated ancestry cluster below the roughly 700-donor mean in N-insertions. Later analysis identified a missense DCLRE1C variant that was linked to TCR beta V- and J-gene trimming.

This clone was observed a few times. Antigen unknown. V was cut by 3 bases and J by 4 bases, with 9 bases left in between. The length of the CDR3 is 13 residues. The germline V gene encodes CDR1 LNHDA and CDR2 SQIVND (reference sequence). PCR was performed using 60 Vbeta and 13 Jbeta primers. Generated by immunoSEQ multiplex PCR, the TCRdb table keeps only in-frame clones and is missing some. The sample consists of tens of thousands of clones, roughly 75% of them appearing once. This chain uses TRBV19 with TRBJ1-1, with D unresolved. The TCR sequence derives from a middle-aged woman in good health and CMV-seropositive. What was sequenced was PBMCs. For the CDR3, the DNA is TGTGCCAGTAGTATTGGAGGGAGCACTGAAGCTTTCTTT. Translating it yields CASSIGGSTEAFF.